The 15 T cell receptor beta chains reported below all come from one sample, sequenced in a study of shared clonotypes between healthy human individuals (dated by TCRdb to between 2020 and 2021). Library preparation employed the immunoSEQ multiplex PCR assay. TCRdb took this table from immuneACCESS and kept in-frame rearrangements with V and J called. Such tables lack part of the clones; where checked against another copy, unresolved V genes explain under half of the gap, and the rest is unexplained. Across this sample there are 1,100,000 or so clones, with about 84% seen only once. The biggest ten clones account for approximately 0.52% of the sample. The sequencing sample was made of memory CD4+ T cells from PBMCs. The meaning of the sample's cell subset or site label: CD45RA-negative fraction. The receptors originated from a man aged 18 to 30 in good health. Some clones in this sample may be carry-over from other donors' samples.

This clone showed up just a few times. The same CDR3 also results from other DNA sequences found in this sample. The genes are TRBV28 and TRBJ2-2; unclear D gene. The germline gives CDR1 MDHEN, CDR2 SYDVKM. The CDR3 consists of 11 residues. The germline V and J ends were trimmed by 1 base and 8 bases, with 2 bases remaining between them. Written as DNA, the CDR3 is TGTGCCAGCAGTTTATTGGGGGAGCTGTTTTTT. It specifies CASSLLGELFF. Using reference TRBV28 and TRBJ2-2 for the parts outside the CDR3, the full variable domain is DVKVTQSSRYLVKRTGEKVFLECVQDMDHENMFWYRQDPGLGLRLIYFSYDVKMKEKGDIPEGYSVSREKKERFSLILESASTNQTSMYLCASSLLGELFFGEGSRLTVL.

The chain links TRBV7-3 to TRBJ2-1; D possibly uses TRBD1 or TRBD2 (8 bases each). The V end was cut by 5 bases, the J end by 7 bases, with 21 bases between. CDR1 is SGHTA and CDR2 is FQGTGA in the germline V gene. The CDR3 runs to 16 residues. The CDR3 region is CASSPRGLAGQNEQFF. In nucleotides, the CDR3 is TGTGCCAGCAGCCCCAGGGGGCTAGCGGGTCAAAATGAGCAGTTCTTC.

As DNA, the CDR3 is TGTGCCAGCAGCCAAGATGCGGGGGTAGCGGGAGGGGGCATTCAGTACTTC. This gives the protein CASSQDAGVAGGGIQYF. This sequence joins TRBV4-2 and TRBJ2-4; TRBD2 agrees at 11 bases. V shed 0 bases, J shed 9 bases, and the junction held 10 bases outside the gene matches. The CDR3 spans 17 residues. Germline CDR1 reads LGHNA; CDR2 reads YNFKEQ.

V usage is TRBV5-1 and J usage is TRBJ2-3, with D tentatively TRBD2 (5 bases). Germline loops: CDR1 SGHRS, CDR2 YFSETQ. The CDR3 runs 19 residues. V shed 4 bases and J shed 2 bases, with 26 bases lying between them. The CDR3 is CASSPSGVGGRILTDTQYF. The CDR3, as DNA: TGCGCCAGCAGCCCCTCCGGGGTAGGAGGCAGAATTCTCACAGATACGCAGTATTTT.

This chain connects TRBV19 to TRBJ1-2; 10 nucleotides line up with TRBD1. This CDR3 has 18 amino acids. Germline CDR1 and CDR2: LNHDA and SQIVND (reference sequence). V was clipped by 5 bases and J by 0 bases; unmatched bases: 12. CDR3 amino acids: CASSAPGQGDPANYGYTF. CDR3 DNA sequence: TGTGCCAGTAGTGCTCCCGGACAGGGGGACCCAGCTAACTATGGCTACACCTTC.

As to this clone: A much larger clone lies one base from this, so it may be a read error. This same CDR3 is encoded by further DNA sequences in the sample. The genes are TRBV28 and TRBJ2-7; D is unresolved. Trimming took 6 bases from V and 0 from J, leaving 6 bases between them. Per the germline V gene, CDR1 is MDHEN and CDR2 is SYDVKM. There are 12 residues in the CDR3. CDR3 amino acids: CASSLSSYEQYF. The CDR3 DNA reads TGTGCCAGCAGCCTTAGCTCCTACGAGCAGTACTTC.

This chain links TRBV7-8 with TRBJ1-1; no clear D gene. V shed 1 base and J shed 4 bases, with 7 bases lying between them. Germline CDR1 is SGHVS and CDR2 is FQNEAQ. This CDR3 is built from 13 residues. The CDR3 bases are TGTGCCAGCAGCTTAGGATGGGGCACTGAAGCTTTCTTT. This translates into CASSLGWGTEAFF.

This chain joins TRBV28 and TRBJ1-1; perhaps TRBD1 as D (6 bases). The CDR3 is 15 residues long. From germline, CDR1 is MDHEN and CDR2 SYDVKM. Trimming cost V 6 bases and J 1 base, with 15 bases left between them. The chain's CDR3 is CASRLGGPQNTEAFF. CDR3 nucleotide sequence: TGTGCCAGCAGGCTTGGGGGGCCCCAGAACACTGAAGCTTTCTTT.

The chain is built from TRBV5-1 and TRBJ1-2, with TRBD1 matching 9 bases. CDR3 size: 15 residues. CDR1 is SGHRS and CDR2 is YFSETQ in the germline V gene. V was pared by 4 bases and J by 4 bases, with 8 bases of the junction left unmatched. The CDR3 nucleotides read TGCGCCAGCAGCGCCACCGGGACAGGGTTCTATGGCTACACCTTC. It encodes CASSATGTGFYGYTF.

This chain connects TRBV11-1 to TRBJ2-1; D might be TRBD2 (6 bases). The CDR3 consists of 18 residues. V was pared by 4 bases and J by 0 bases, with 19 bases between. From germline, CDR1 is SGHAT and CDR2 FQDESV (reference sequence). CDR3 sequence: CASSSSDGGRSSYNEQFF. The CDR3 region has the DNA TGTGCCAGCAGCTCGTCTGATGGAGGGAGGAGCTCCTACAATGAGCAGTTCTTC.

This chain connects TRBV19 to TRBJ2-4; 10 nucleotides match TRBD1. V was pared by 6 bases and J by 5 bases, with 7 bases of the junction left unmatched. CDR1 LNHDA and CDR2 SQIVND come from the germline V gene (reference sequence). This CDR3 is built from 15 residues. The CDR3 DNA follows: TGTGCCAGTAGCTCTCGGGGGACAGGGGAAAACATTCAGTACTTC. It encodes CASSSRGTGENIQYF.

The chain couples TRBV11-2 to TRBJ1-3; 7 nucleotides match TRBD1. The CDR3 contains 17 residues. V shed 3 bases, J shed 3 bases, and the junction held 11 bases outside the gene matches. The germline V gene has CDR1 SGHAT and CDR2 FQNNGV. In nucleotides, the CDR3 is TGTGCCAGCAGCTTTATACAGGGGAAGGCTTTTGGAAACACCATATATTTT. It translates to CASSFIQGKAFGNTIYF.

This chain connects TRBV7-3 to TRBJ2-1; 11 bases line up with TRBD2. The ends lost 4 bases at V and 9 bases at J; junction bases unmatched: 8. The germline CDR1 and CDR2 sequences are SGHTA and FQGTGA. The CDR3 totals 15 residues. Here the CDR3 DNA reads TGTGCCAGCAGCTCCGTTAGCGGGAGGGCCTCTGAGCAGTTCTTC. This gives the protein CASSSVSGRASEQFF.

Ten or more counts support this clone. This chain's CDR3 is CASSEVGRDEQYF. The CDR3 bases are TGTGCCAGCAGTGAAGTCGGCAGGGACGAGCAGTACTTC. The chain recombines TRBV2 with TRBJ2-7, with D possibly matching TRBD1 (5 bases). This CDR3 is built from 13 residues. Germline values: CDR1 SNHLY, CDR2 FYNNEI. V was shortened by 1 base and J by 5 bases, with 9 bases between the two germline ends.

This clone was found many times. The chain links TRBV6-1 to TRBJ2-1; D uncertain. Trimming shortened V by 2 bases and J by 1 base, and 15 bases separated the two germline ends. Per the germline V gene, CDR1 is MNHNS and CDR2 is SASEGT. The CDR3 totals 17 residues. This chain's CDR3 is CASSEPPRESSYNEQFF. In DNA, the CDR3 is TGTGCCAGCAGTGAACCCCCCAGAGAAAGTTCCTACAATGAGCAGTTCTTC.